The present entry profiles one T cell receptor (beta chain) with its context. Antigen unknown. Multiplex touch-down PCR with TRB-A/B primers amplified rearranged V-D-J TRB sequences. TCRdb passed the multiplex PCR reads through MiXCR, listing each CDR3 protein once. The data contain 19,000 or so distinct CDR3 sequences, 30% to 45% of them singletons. The template was genomic DNA from peripheral blood, not RNA. These data are taken from a study of T cell repertoires in aging, cancer and after chemotherapy. The wider study: Donor ages fell into six groups from 30 or younger up to 70 or older. Paired samples before and after chemotherapy came from glioblastoma patients receiving temozolomide-based therapy. Study conclusions and caveats: Healthy donors lost TCR diversity with age mainly through richness, cancer patients through richness and evenness.

Germline CDR1 is MNHEY and CDR2 is SVGAGI. There are 16 residues in the CDR3. Deletions cut 0 bases from V and 0 bases from J, with 11 bases between. The sequencing sample was made of blood. The receptor comes from a human donor with a solid tumor. The chain links TRBV6-5 to TRBJ1-1, with D unresolved. The CDR3, as DNA: TGTGCCAGCAGTTACTCGTCTGGGAGGGTGAACACTGAAGCTTTCTTT. This encodes CASSYSSGRVNTEAFF.